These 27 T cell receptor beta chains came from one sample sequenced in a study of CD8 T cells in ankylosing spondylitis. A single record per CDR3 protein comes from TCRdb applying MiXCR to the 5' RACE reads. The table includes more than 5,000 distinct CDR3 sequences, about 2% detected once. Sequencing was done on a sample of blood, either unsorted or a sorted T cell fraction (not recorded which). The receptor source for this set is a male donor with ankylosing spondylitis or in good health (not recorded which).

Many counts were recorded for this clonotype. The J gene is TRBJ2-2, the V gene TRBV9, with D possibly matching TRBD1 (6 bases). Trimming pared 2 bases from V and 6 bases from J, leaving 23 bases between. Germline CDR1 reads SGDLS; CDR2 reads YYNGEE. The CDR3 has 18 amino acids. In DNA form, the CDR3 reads TGTGCCAGCAGCGTCTACGCTCCGGGACACGGCGTCGCCGGGGAGCTGTTTTTT. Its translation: CASSVYAPGHGVAGELFF.

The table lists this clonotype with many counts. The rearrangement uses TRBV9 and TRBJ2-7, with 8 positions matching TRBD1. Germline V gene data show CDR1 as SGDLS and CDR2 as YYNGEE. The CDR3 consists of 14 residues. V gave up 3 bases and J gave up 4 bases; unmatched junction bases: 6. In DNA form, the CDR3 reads TGTGCCAGCAGCGAGGGTGGACAGGGATACGAGCAGTACTTC. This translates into CASSEGGQGYEQYF. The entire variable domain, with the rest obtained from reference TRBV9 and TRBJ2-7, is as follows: DSGVTQTPKHLITATGQRVTLRCSPRSGDLSVYWYQQSLDQGLQFLIQYYNGEERAKGNILERFSAQQFPDLHSELNLSSLELGDSALYFCASSEGGQGYEQYFGPGTRLTVT.

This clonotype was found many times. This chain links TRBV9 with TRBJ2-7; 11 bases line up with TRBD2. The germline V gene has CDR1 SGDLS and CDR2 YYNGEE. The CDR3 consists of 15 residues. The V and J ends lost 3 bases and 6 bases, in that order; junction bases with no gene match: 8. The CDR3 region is CASSDRLAGMGEQYF. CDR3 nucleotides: TGTGCCAGCAGCGACAGACTAGCGGGAATGGGCGAGCAGTACTTC.

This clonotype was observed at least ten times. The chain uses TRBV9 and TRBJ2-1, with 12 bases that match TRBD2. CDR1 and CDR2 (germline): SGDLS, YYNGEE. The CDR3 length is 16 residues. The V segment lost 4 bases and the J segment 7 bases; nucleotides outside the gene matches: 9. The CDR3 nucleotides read TGTGCCAGCAGCTTGACTAGCGGGAGTTTCGTGAATGAGCAGTTCTTC. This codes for CASSLTSGSFVNEQFF.

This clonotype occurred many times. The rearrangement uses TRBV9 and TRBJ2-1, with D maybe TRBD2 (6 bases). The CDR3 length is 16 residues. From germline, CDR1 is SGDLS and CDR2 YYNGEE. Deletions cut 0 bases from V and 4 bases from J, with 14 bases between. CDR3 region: CASSVAAGSPYNEQFF. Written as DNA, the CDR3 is TGTGCCAGCAGCGTAGCGGCGGGAAGCCCATACAATGAGCAGTTCTTC.

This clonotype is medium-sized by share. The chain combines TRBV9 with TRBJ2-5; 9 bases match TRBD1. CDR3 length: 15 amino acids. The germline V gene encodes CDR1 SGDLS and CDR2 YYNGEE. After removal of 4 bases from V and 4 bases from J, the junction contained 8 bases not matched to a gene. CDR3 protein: CASSYDRGSGETQYF. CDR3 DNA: TGTGCCAGCAGCTACGACAGGGGGTCGGGAGAGACCCAGTACTTC.

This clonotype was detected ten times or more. This chain's CDR3 is CASSSTPGPKVNTGELFF. Here the CDR3 DNA reads TGTGCCAGCAGCTCTACCCCCGGGCCCAAAGTCAACACCGGGGAGCTGTTTTTT. The chain joins TRBV9 to TRBJ2-2; D call uncertain. The CDR3 consists of 18 residues. V was clipped by 4 bases and J by 2 bases, with 21 bases between them. Germline CDR1 is SGDLS and CDR2 is YYNGEE.

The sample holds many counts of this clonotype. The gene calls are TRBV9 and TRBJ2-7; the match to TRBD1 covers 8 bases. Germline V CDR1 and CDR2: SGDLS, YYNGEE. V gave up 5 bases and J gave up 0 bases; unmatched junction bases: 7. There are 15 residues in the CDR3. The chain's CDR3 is CASSPDRGNSYEQYF. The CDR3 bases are TGTGCCAGCAGTCCCGACAGGGGAAACTCCTACGAGCAGTACTTC.

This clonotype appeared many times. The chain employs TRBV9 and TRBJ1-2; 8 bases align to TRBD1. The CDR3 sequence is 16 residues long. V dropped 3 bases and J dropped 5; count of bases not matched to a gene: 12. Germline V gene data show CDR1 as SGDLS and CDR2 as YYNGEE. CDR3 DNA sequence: TGTGCCAGCAGCGCCCAGCCGGGACAGGCCTTGTATGGCTACACCTTC. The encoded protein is CASSAQPGQALYGYTF. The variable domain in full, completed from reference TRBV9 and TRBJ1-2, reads DSGVTQTPKHLITATGQRVTLRCSPRSGDLSVYWYQQSLDQGLQFLIQYYNGEERAKGNILERFSAQQFPDLHSELNLSSLELGDSALYFCASSAQPGQALYGYTFGSGTRLTVV.

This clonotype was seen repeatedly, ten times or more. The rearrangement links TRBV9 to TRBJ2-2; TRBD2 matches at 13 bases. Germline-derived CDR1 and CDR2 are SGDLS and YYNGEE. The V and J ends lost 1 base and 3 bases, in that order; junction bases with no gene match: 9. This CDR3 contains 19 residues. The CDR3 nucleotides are TGTGCCAGCAGCGTACCCGGACTAGCGGGAGTCTGGGACACCGGGGAGCTGTTTTTT. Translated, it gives CASSVPGLAGVWDTGELFF.

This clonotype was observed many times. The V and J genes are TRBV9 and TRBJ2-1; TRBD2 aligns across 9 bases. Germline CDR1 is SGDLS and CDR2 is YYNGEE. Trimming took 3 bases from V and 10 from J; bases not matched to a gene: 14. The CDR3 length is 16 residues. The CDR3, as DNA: TGTGCCAGCAGCGGCGATACAGTGCGGGAGGGCTGGGAGCAGTTCTTC. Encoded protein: CASSGDTVREGWEQFF.

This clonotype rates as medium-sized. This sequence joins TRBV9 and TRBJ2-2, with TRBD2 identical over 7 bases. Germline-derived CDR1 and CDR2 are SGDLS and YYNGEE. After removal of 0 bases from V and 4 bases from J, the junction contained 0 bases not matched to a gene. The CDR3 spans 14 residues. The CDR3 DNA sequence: TGTGCCAGCAGCGTAGGCGGGGGCACCGGGGAGCTGTTTTTT. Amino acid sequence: CASSVGGGTGELFF.

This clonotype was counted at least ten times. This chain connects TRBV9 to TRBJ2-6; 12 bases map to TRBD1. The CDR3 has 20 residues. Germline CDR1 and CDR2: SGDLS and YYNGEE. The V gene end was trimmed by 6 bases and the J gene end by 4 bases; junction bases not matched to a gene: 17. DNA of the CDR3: TGTGCCAGCACCAAATCTTTAGAGGGGACAGGGGGCGCCGGGGCCAACGTCCTGACTTTC. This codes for CASTKSLEGTGGAGANVLTF.

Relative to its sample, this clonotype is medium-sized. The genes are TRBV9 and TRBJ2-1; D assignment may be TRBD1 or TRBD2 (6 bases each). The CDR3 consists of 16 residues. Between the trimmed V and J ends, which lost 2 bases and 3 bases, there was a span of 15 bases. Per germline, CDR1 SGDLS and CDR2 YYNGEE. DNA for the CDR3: TGTGCCAGCAGCGTTCTGGACAGCGGGCTCTACAATGAGCAGTTCTTC. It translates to CASSVLDSGLYNEQFF.

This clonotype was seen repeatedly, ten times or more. As DNA, the CDR3 is TGTGCCAGCAGCCCGGAGACAGGAGACACCATATATTTT. It translates to CASSPETGDTIYF. J is TRBJ1-3 and V is TRBV9; tentatively, D is TRBD1 (6 bases). The CDR3 loop spans 13 amino acids. Trimming took 4 bases from V and 8 from J, leaving 13 bases between them. Germline values: CDR1 SGDLS, CDR2 YYNGEE.

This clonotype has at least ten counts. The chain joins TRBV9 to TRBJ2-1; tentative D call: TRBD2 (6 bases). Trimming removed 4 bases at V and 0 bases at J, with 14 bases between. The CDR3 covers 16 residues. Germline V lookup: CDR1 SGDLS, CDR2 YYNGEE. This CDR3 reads CASSRGAETSYNEQFF. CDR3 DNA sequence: TGTGCCAGCAGCCGCGGGGCGGAGACCTCCTACAATGAGCAGTTCTTC.

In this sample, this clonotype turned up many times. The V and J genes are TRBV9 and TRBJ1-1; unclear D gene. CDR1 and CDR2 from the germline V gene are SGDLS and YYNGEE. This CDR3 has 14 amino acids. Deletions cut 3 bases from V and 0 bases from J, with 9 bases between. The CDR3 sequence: CASSADLMNTEAFF. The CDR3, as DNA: TGTGCCAGCAGCGCGGACTTAATGAACACTGAAGCTTTCTTT.

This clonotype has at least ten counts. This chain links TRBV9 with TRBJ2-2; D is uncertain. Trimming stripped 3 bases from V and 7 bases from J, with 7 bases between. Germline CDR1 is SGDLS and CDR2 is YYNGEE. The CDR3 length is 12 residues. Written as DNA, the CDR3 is TGTGCCAGCAGCGAGGGCGGCGGGGAGCTGTTTTTT. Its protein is CASSEGGGELFF.

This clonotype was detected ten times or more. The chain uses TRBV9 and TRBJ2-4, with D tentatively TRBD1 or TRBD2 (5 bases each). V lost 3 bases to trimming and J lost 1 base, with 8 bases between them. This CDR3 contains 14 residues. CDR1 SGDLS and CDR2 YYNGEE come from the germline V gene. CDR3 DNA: TGTGCCAGCAGCGCCGGGGACGCCAAAAACATTCAGTACTTC. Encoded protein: CASSAGDAKNIQYF.

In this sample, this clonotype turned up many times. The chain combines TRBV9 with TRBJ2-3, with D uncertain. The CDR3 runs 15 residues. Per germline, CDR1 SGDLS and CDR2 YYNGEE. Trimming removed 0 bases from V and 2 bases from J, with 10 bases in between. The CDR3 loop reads CASSVGDIATDTQYF. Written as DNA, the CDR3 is TGTGCCAGCAGCGTAGGAGACATCGCCACAGATACGCAGTATTTT.

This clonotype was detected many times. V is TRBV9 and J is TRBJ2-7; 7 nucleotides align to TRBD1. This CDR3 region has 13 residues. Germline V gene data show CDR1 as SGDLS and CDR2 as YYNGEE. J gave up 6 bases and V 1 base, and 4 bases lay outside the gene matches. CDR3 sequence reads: CASSVTGDSEQYF. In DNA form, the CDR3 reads TGTGCCAGCAGCGTAACAGGGGATTCCGAGCAGTACTTC.

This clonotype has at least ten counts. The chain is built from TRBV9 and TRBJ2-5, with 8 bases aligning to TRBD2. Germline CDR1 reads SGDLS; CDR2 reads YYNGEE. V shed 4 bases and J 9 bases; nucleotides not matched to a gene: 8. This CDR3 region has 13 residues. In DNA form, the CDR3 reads TGTGCCAGCAGCACCCTCGGGGGGGTGTCCCAGTACTTC. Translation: CASSTLGGVSQYF.

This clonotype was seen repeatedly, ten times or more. The CDR3 DNA sequence: TGTGCCTGGAGAGTTAGGGGGGAGTCCTACGAGCAGTACTTC. Amino acids: CAWRVRGESYEQYF. The gene calls are TRBV30 and TRBJ2-7; possibly TRBD1 or TRBD2 for D (6 bases each). Germline loops: CDR1 GTSNPN, CDR2 SVGIG (reference sequence). V lost 3 bases and J 1 base, leaving 13 bases between the germline ends. This CDR3 is built from 14 residues.

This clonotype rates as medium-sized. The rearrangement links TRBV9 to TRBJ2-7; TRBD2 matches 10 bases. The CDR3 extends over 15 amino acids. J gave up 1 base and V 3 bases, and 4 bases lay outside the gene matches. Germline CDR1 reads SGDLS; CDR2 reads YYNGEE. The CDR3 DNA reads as TGTGCCAGCAGCGGAGAGCGGGAGGGATCCTACGAGCAGTACTTC. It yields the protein CASSGEREGSYEQYF.

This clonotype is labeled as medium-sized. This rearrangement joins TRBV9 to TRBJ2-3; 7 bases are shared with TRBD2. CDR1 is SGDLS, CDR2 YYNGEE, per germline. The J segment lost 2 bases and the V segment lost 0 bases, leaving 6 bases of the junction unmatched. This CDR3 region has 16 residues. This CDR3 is CASSVVGGSYTDTQYF. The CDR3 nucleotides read TGTGCCAGCAGCGTAGTCGGCGGGAGCTACACAGATACGCAGTATTTT.

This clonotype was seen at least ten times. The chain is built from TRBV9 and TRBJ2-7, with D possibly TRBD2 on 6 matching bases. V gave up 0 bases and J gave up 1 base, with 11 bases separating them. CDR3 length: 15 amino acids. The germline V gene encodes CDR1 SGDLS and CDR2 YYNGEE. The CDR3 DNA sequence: TGTGCCAGCAGCGTAGGAGGGACTCATTCCTACGAGCAGTACTTC. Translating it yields CASSVGGTHSYEQYF.

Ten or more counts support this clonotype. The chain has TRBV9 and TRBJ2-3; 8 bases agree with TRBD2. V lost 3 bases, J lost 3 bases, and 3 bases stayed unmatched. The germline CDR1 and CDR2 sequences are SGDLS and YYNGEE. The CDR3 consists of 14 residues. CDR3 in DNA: TGTGCCAGCAGCGGACTAGCGTTGACAGATACGCAGTATTTT. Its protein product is CASSGLALTDTQYF.